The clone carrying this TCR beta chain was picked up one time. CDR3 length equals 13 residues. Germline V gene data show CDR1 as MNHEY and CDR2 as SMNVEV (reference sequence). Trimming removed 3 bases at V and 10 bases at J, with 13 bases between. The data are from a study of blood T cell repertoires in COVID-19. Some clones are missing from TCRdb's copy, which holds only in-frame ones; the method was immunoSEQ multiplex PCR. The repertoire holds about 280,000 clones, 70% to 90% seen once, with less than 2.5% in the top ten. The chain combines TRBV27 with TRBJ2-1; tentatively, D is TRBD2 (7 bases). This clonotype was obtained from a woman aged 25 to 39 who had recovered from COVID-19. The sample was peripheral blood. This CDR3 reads CASSLRGPGEQFF. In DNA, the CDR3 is TGTGCCAGCAGTTTGCGGGGGCCGGGGGAGCAGTTCTTC.